This TCR beta chain came from a study of CD8+CD57+ T cells in acquired aplastic anemia. Whole-study context: Sorted CD4+ and CD8+ cells gave a mean 3.2 ug DNA, range roughly 0.18 to 27.4 ug.

Genomic DNA, the template, was used for profiling of the TCR beta VDJ and CDR3. One entry per CDR3 protein, called by TCRdb with MiXCR from the reads. Among 160,000 or so distinct CDR3 sequences, around 48% were seen once, and the ten largest hold approximately 2.9%. Whoever was chosen for sequencing had shown CD8+CD57+ cell expansion by flow cytometry. In all patients, the disease was severe acquired aplastic anemia. Prior therapy had not been administered to any patient at the time of blood sampling. CDR3 length: 15 residues. Germline CDR1 is MNHEY and CDR2 is SMNVEV (reference sequence). V lost 2 bases to trimming and J lost 1 base, with 11 bases between them.

What was sequenced was sorted CD4+, CD8+, or CD8+CD57+ T cells (not recorded which) from PBMCs. This chain uses TRBV27 with TRBJ2-5, with TRBD1 as a possible D gene (5 bases). This sequence originates from a human donor with aplastic anemia. This CDR3 is CASSLGSGPQETQYF. The CDR3 DNA follows: TGTGCCAGCAGTTTAGGGTCAGGGCCCCAAGAGACCCAGTACTTC.